The clone carrying this T cell receptor beta chain was seen only once. V dropped 1 base and J dropped 3 bases, with 12 bases sitting between them. Germline-derived CDR1 and CDR2 are LGHNA and YNFKEQ. The CDR3 runs to 16 residues. How the authors handled the data: For nucleated cells, counts were estimated from reference gene primer amplification. Profiled with immunoSEQ multiplex PCR; TCRdb holds only in-frame clones, not every one. Clone size and V and J calls were adopted from that table, with D and trimming inferred from the DNA. The repertoire holds about 150,000 clones, with 80% to 90% as singletons. The sample belongs to a study of blood T cell repertoires in COVID-19. Study summary: Donors in the United States, Italy and Spain gave samples during acute or convalescent COVID-19. In each case, the material was cDNA or gDNA derived from T cells, B-cell-depleted T cells, or PBMCs.

Enrolled during active infection, Seattle patients were then followed longitudinally. The specimen sequenced was peripheral blood. The source is a woman aged 55-70 years with COVID-19, enrolled during active disease. V and J are TRBV4-2 and TRBJ1-4; D not resolved. The CDR3 coding sequence is TGTGCCAGCAGCCAAGCACCGGTGGTTGCTAATGAAAAACTGTTTTTT. Encoded protein: CASSQAPVVANEKLFF.